These 10 T cell receptor beta chains originate from one sample sequenced in a study of T cells expressing NK-cell markers. Reprocessing the 5' RACE reads, TCRdb reports a single entry for every CDR3 protein and omits DNA. This sample's table has about 260,000 distinct CDR3 sequences. The sequenced material came from blood T cells: a sorted CD56 or NKG2C T cell subset, CD4+ or CD8+ T cells, or bulk PBMC T cells (not recorded which). Receptors originate from a woman aged 18 to 75 in good health.

The genes are TRBV12-3 or TRBV12-4 and TRBJ1-1. The CDR3 loop spans 16 amino acids. The CDR3 here is CASSLALWGAVTEAFF.

The chain carries TRBV6-2 or TRBV6-3 and TRBJ2-6; TCRdb designates TRBD1, a call that cannot be tested without DNA. Germline V gives CDR1 MNHEY, CDR2 SVGEGT. This CDR3 contains 15 residues. The chain's CDR3 is CATKTGGIGANVLTF.

The V and J genes are TRBV5-4 and TRBJ2-3; TCRdb's assignment of TRBD1 cannot be checked, as there is no DNA. CDR1 and CDR2 from the germline V gene are SGHNT and YYREEE (reference sequence). The CDR3 runs to 14 residues. CDR3 loop: CASSLVEGGETQYF.

The chain carries TRBV6-1 and TRBJ2-7; TCRdb gives TRBD1 as the D gene, but with no DNA this cannot be confirmed. The CDR3 has 14 residues. The germline V gene has CDR1 MNHNS and CDR2 SASEGT. The CDR3 sequence is CASTSGTGVHEQYF.

The V and J genes are TRBV4-1 and TRBJ1-1; TCRdb outputs TRBD1, but without DNA this stays unchecked. The CDR3 is made up of 14 amino acids. Germline CDR1 MGHRA, CDR2 YSYEKL. The CDR3 loop is CASSQHPGGTEAFF.

V usage is TRBV5-5 and J usage is TRBJ1-1. This CDR3 is 14 amino acids long. Germline V lookup: CDR1 SGHKS, CDR2 YYEKEE (reference sequence). The CDR3 spells CASSFRVKNTEAFF.

The rearrangement joins TRBV6-5 to TRBJ2-7; TCRdb indicates TRBD1, and absent DNA this call remains unverified. The CDR3 consists of 16 residues. Germline CDR1 and CDR2: MNHEY and SVGAGI. CDR3 sequence reads: CASSYSKTGRSYEQYF.

The chain uses TRBV5-1 and TRBJ2-3; the D call of TRBD2 rests on TCRdb alone, since no DNA is present to check it. The CDR3 extends over 16 amino acids. The germline gives CDR1 SGHRS, CDR2 YFSETQ. The CDR3 is CASSARLAESTDTQYF.

The chain couples TRBV18 to TRBJ2-5. The CDR3 sequence is 15 residues long. Germline V gives CDR1 KGHSH, CDR2 LQKENI. The CDR3 is CASSPHNFYEETQYF.

V usage is TRBV12-3 or TRBV12-4 and J usage is TRBJ2-7. CDR3 length: 13 residues. The CDR3 reads CASSLHGNYEQYF.